This T cell receptor (beta chain) was sequenced for a study of response to subunit inactivated influenza vaccine. General study points: Every seasonal influenza vaccination brings in few new T cells, the authors suggested.

TCRdb reprocessed the RT-PCR reads via MiXCR and lists one record per CDR3 protein. The data show 490,000 or so distinct CDR3 sequences, 7.5% to 8.5% seen once. This CDR3 region has 13 residues. V lost 1 base and J lost 10, with 11 bases in between. The V gene's germline CDR1 is DFQATT and CDR2 SNEGSKA (reference sequence). Worth noting for this clonotype: The antigen is undetermined.

The chain carries TRBV20-1 and TRBJ1-6; a weak D match, TRBD1 (5 bases). Specimen: PBMCs from blood, collected less than 25 months after vaccination. The receptor was isolated from a man between 45 and 75 years old who received an inactivated influenza vaccine. The CDR3 nucleotides read TGCAGTGCTAGAGTCAACAGGAGGTCACCCCTCCACTTT. As protein: CSARVNRRSPLHF.